This T cell receptor beta chain was sequenced in a study of blood T cells in healthy people across ages. Donors each provided 9.5 to 10 milliliters of peripheral blood. V lost 5 bases and J lost 0, with 10 bases in between. Germline CDR1 reads SEHNR; CDR2 reads FQNEAQ (reference sequence). The CDR3 is 15 residues long. Combining a sample-barcoded 5' primer with a J-beta primer mix, a second PCR ran for about 7 to 11 cycles. TCRdb reprocessed the 5' RACE reads via MiXCR and lists one record per CDR3 protein. The table lists 1.5 million to 1.8 million distinct CDR3 sequences, 35% to 45% of them singletons.

Material for sequencing was blood. The clonotype was recovered from a young woman in good health. This sequence joins TRBV7-9 and TRBJ1-4; tentatively, D is TRBD1 (6 bases). CDR3 DNA: TGTGCCAGCAGCGGATGGACAGCAACTAATGAAAAACTGTTTTTT. Residues: CASSGWTATNEKLFF. Full variable domain (rest looked up from reference TRBV7-9 and TRBJ1-4): DTGVSQNPRHKITKRGQNVTFRCDPISEHNRLYWYRQTLGQGPEFLTYFQNEAQLEKSRLLSDRFSAERPKGSFSTLEIQRTEQGDSAMYLCASSGWTATNEKLFFGSGTQLSVL.